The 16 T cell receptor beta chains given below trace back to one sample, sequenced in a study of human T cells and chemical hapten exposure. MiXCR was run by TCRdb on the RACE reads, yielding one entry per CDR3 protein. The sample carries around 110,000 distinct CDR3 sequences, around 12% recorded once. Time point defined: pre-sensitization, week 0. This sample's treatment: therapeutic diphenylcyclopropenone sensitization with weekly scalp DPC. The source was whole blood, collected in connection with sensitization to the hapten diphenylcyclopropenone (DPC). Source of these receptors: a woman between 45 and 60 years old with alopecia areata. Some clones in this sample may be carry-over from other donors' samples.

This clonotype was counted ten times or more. CDR3 coding DNA: TGCAGCACACAGGGGGGATCCTACAATGAGCAGTTCTTC. Protein product: CSTQGGSYNEQFF. V and J are TRBV29-1 and TRBJ2-1, with 8 bases fitting TRBD1. This CDR3 has 13 amino acids. V was clipped by 8 bases and J by 1 base; unmatched bases: 4. CDR1 is SQVTM and CDR2 is ANQGSEA in the germline V gene.

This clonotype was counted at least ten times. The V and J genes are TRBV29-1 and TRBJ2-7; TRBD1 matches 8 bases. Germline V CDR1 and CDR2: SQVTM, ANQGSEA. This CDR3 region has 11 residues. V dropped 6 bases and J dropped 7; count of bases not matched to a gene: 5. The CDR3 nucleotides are TGCAGCGTGGGACAGGCGGGGGAGCAGTACTTC. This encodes CSVGQAGEQYF.

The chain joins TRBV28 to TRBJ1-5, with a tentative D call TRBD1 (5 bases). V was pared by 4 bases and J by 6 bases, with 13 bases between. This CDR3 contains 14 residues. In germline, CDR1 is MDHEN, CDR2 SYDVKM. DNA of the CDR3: TGTGCCAGCAGTTGGGGCGGTAGGGTTCAGCCCCAGCATTTT. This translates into CASSWGGRVQPQHF.

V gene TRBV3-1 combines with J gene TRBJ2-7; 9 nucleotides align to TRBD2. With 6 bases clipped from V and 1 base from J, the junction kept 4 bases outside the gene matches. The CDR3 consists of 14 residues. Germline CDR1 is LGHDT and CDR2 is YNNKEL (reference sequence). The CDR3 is CASSLAGISYEQYF. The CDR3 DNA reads TGTGCCAGCAGTCTAGCGGGGATTTCCTACGAGCAGTACTTC.

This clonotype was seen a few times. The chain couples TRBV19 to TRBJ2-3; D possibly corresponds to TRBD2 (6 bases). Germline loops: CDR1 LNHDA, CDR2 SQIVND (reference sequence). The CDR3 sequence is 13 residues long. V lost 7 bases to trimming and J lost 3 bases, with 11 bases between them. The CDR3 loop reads CASTFAGTDTQYF. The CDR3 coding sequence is TGTGCCAGTACTTTCGCGGGGACAGATACGCAGTATTTT.

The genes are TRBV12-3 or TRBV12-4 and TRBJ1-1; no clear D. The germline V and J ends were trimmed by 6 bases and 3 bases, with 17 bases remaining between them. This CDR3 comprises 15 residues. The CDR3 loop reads CASSRRTVTYTEAFF. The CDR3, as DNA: TGTGCCAGCAGCCGAAGGACGGTTACTTACACTGAAGCTTTCTTT.

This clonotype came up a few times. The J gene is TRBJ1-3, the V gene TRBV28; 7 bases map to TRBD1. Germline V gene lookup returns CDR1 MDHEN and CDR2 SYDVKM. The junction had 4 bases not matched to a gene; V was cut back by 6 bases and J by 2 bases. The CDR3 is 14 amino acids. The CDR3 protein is CASSWTGAGNTIYF. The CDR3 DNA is TGTGCCAGCAGCTGGACAGGAGCTGGAAACACCATATATTTT. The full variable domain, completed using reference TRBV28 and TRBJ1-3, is DVKVTQSSRYLVKRTGEKVFLECVQDMDHENMFWYRQDPGLGLRLIYFSYDVKMKEKGDIPEGYSVSREKKERFSLILESASTNQTSMYLCASSWTGAGNTIYFGEGSWLTVV.

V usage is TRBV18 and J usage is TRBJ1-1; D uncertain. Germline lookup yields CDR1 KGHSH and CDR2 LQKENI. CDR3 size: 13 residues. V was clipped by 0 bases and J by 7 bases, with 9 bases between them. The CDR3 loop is CASSPPTLVEAFF. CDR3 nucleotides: TGTGCCAGCTCACCACCGACCTTAGTTGAAGCTTTCTTT.

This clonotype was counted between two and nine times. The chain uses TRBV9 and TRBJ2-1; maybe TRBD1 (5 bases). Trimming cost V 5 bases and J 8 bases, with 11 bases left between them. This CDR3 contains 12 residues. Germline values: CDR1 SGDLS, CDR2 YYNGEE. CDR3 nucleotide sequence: TGTGCCAGCAGTGGCCCCAGGGATGAGCAGTTCTTC. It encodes CASSGPRDEQFF.

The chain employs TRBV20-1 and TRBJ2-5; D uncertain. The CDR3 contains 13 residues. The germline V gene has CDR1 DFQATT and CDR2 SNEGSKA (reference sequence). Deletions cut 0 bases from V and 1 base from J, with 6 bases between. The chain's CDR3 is CSARDNSQETQYF. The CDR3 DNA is TGCAGTGCTAGAGATAACAGCCAAGAGACCCAGTACTTC.

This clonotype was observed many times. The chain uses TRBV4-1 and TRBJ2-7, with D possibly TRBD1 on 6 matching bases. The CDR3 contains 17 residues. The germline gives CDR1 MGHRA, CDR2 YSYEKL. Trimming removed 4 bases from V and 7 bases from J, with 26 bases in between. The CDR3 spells CASSPYTKDSLLGEQYF. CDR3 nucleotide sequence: TGCGCCAGCAGCCCCTACACCAAGGACAGCCTATTAGGGGAGCAGTACTTC.

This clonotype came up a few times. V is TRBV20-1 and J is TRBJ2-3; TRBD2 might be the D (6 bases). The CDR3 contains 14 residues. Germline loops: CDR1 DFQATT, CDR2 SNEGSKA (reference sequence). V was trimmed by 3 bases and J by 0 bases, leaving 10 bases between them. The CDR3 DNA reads TGCAGTGCTAGGAGTCGGGGGAGCACAGATACGCAGTATTTT. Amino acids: CSARSRGSTDTQYF.

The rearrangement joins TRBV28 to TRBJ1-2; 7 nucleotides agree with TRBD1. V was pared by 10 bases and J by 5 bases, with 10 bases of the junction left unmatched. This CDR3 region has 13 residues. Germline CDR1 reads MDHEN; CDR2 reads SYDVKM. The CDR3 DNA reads TGTGCCACAAGACTCGACAGGGTTTATGGCTACACCTTC. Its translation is CATRLDRVYGYTF.

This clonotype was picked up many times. The CDR3 DNA follows: TGTGCCAGCAGTCTCCGGGACAGCCTCTACGAGCAGTACTTC. This sequence encodes CASSLRDSLYEQYF. The V gene is TRBV12-3 or TRBV12-4, the J gene TRBJ2-7, with 7 bases lining up with TRBD1. The CDR3 is made up of 14 amino acids. V was pared by 5 bases and J by 3 bases, with 7 bases of the junction left unmatched.

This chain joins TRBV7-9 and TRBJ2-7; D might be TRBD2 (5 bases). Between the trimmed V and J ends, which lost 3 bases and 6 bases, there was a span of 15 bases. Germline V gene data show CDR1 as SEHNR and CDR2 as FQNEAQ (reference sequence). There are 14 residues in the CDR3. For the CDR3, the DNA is TGTGCCAGCAGCTTCCCGTTGAGGGTCAGCGAGCAGTACTTC. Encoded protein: CASSFPLRVSEQYF. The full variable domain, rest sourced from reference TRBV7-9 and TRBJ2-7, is DTGVSQNPRHKITKRGQNVTFRCDPISEHNRLYWYRQTLGQGPEFLTYFQNEAQLEKSRLLSDRFSAERPKGSFSTLEIQRTEQGDSAMYLCASSFPLRVSEQYFGPGTRLTVT.

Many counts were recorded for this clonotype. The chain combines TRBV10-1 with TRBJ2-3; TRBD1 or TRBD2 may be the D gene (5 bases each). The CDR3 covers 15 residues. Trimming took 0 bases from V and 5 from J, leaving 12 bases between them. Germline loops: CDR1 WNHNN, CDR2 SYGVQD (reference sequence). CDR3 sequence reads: CASSESWERGDTQYF. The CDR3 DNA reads TGCGCCAGCAGTGAGTCGTGGGAGAGGGGAGATACGCAGTATTTT.